Below, 17 T cell receptor beta chains from the same sample are listed, as sequenced in a study of control samples from healthy donors and cancer patients. Produced via immunoSEQ multiplex PCR; TCRdb's table is partial and in-frame only. This table holds about 120,000 clones, roughly 92% found once. The sequencing sample was made of blood. Receptors were obtained from a man aged 25-40 years in good health.

This clone was detected only once. The chain is built from TRBV6-5 and TRBJ2-3, with D possibly TRBD2 on 5 matching bases. The CDR3 has 13 amino acids. The ends were cut back, 5 bases at V and 4 bases at J, with 10 bases in the middle. The germline V gene encodes CDR1 MNHEY and CDR2 SVGAGI. DNA for the CDR3: TGTGCCAGCAGTCTGACGGGGTCAGATACGCAGTATTTT. Amino acids: CASSLTGSDTQYF.

The rearrangement joins TRBV2 to TRBJ1-2, with TRBD1 matching 9 bases. V was pared by 10 bases and J by 5 bases, with 14 bases of the junction left unmatched. Germline-derived CDR1 and CDR2 are SNHLY and FYNNEI. The CDR3 has 15 residues. The CDR3 bases are TGTGCCATCTCCCGGGGGGGACAGGGAAGATATGGCTACACCTTC. Translating gives CAISRGGQGRYGYTF.

This clone was counted between two and nine times. The chain employs TRBV3-1 (or the pseudogene TRBV3-2) and TRBJ1-1; D is unresolved. CDR3 length equals 11 residues. The V end lost 1 base, the J end lost 10 bases, and 7 bases lay between the germline ends. CDR1 LGHDT and CDR2 YNNKEL come from the germline V gene (reference sequence). Here the CDR3 DNA reads TGTGCCAGCAGCCAAGGGCAGGCAGCTTTCTTT. It translates to CASSQGQAAFF.

This clone appeared a single time. For the CDR3, the DNA is TGTGCCAGCAGCGCACAGGTTCGGCGAGAAAGCTATGGCTACACCTTC. This codes for CASSAQVRRESYGYTF. The rearrangement joins TRBV11-2 to TRBJ1-2; perhaps TRBD1 as D (5 bases). Germline lookup yields CDR1 SGHAT and CDR2 FQNNGV. The CDR3 covers 16 residues. V lost 5 bases and J 4 bases, leaving 20 bases between the germline ends. Variable domain in full (rest from reference TRBV11-2 and TRBJ1-2): EAGVAQSPRYKIIEKRQSVAFWCNPISGHATLYWYQQILGQGPKLLIQFQNNGVVDDSQLPKDRFSAERLKGVDSTLKIQPAKLEDSAVYLCASSAQVRRESYGYTFGSGTRLTVV.

This clone was seen only once. The chain joins TRBV6-1 to TRBJ2-7, with a possible D match to TRBD2 (5 bases). Germline lookup yields CDR1 MNHNS and CDR2 SASEGT. V was cut by 2 bases and J by 7 bases, with 12 bases left in between. The CDR3 is 13 residues long. CDR3: CASSEPGSREQYV. CDR3 DNA: TGTGCCAGCAGTGAACCGGGGTCTCGAGAGCAGTACGTC.

This clone appeared a single time. The genes are TRBV27 and TRBJ2-3; 12 positions agree with TRBD2. CDR1 MNHEY and CDR2 SMNVEV come from the germline V gene (reference sequence). Germline trimming cut 5 bases from V and 7 bases from J; bases unmatched to any gene: 1. The CDR3 runs to 13 residues. The CDR3 nucleotides read TGTGCCAGCAGTCTAGCGGGGGGGAATACGCAGTATTTT. It specifies CASSLAGGNTQYF.

The chain employs TRBV28 and TRBJ2-7, with D possibly TRBD1 on 5 matching bases. CDR1 MDHEN and CDR2 SYDVKM come from the germline V gene. The CDR3 loop spans 15 amino acids. V lost 2 bases and J 2 bases, leaving 13 bases between the germline ends. In DNA form, the CDR3 reads TGTGCCAGCAGTTTAAGGCCAGGGTTTACCTACGAGCAGTACTTC. Amino acid sequence: CASSLRPGFTYEQYF.

This chain joins TRBV27 and TRBJ1-6; no clear D. This CDR3 contains 15 residues. The germline V gene encodes CDR1 MNHEY and CDR2 SMNVEV (reference sequence). V was shortened by 2 bases and J by 6 bases, with 11 bases between the two germline ends. Written as DNA, the CDR3 is TGTGCCAGCAGTTTAAGTCGGGAGTTTAATTCACCCCTCCACTTT. Residues: CASSLSREFNSPLHF.

The chain is built from TRBV11-2 and TRBJ1-5; D is ambiguous. Germline values: CDR1 SGHAT, CDR2 FQNNGV. Between the trimmed V and J ends, which lost 1 base and 2 bases, there was a span of 9 bases. There are 15 residues in the CDR3. The CDR3 sequence: CASSLGGGGNQPQHF. In nucleotides, the CDR3 is TGTGCCAGCAGCTTAGGTGGTGGTGGCAATCAGCCCCAGCATTTT.

The chain employs TRBV4-1 and TRBJ2-3; D may match TRBD1 or TRBD2 (5 bases each). This CDR3 contains 16 residues. Germline CDR1 reads MGHRA; CDR2 reads YSYEKL. Trimming removed 0 bases at V and 2 bases at J, with 12 bases between. The CDR3 spells CASSQDRGRYTDTQYF. CDR3 DNA sequence: TGCGCCAGCAGCCAAGATCGGGGACGGTACACAGATACGCAGTATTTT.

The chain couples TRBV5-5 to TRBJ1-2, with 9 bases matching TRBD1. The CDR3 has 14 amino acids. V dropped 5 bases and J dropped 6; count of bases not matched to a gene: 8. Germline values: CDR1 SGHKS, CDR2 YYEKEE (reference sequence). As DNA, the CDR3 is TGTGCCAGCAGGTCACGGACAGGGGAGAATGGCTACACCTTC. It is translated as CASRSRTGENGYTF.

With respect to this clone: Germline and junction disagree at one end, which may indicate a read error. The rearrangement links TRBV12-3 or TRBV12-4 to TRBJ2-3, with TRBD2 as a possible D gene (5 bases). This CDR3 has 12 amino acids. Here the CDR3 DNA reads TGTGCCAGCAGGCCTGGACTCACCGACATGGATTTT. Protein sequence: CASRPGLTDMDF.

The chain combines TRBV5-6 with TRBJ2-1, with TRBD2 identical over 11 bases. Trimming removed 0 bases from V and 6 bases from J; junction bases left unmatched: 8. The CDR3 loop spans 17 amino acids. Germline values: CDR1 SGHDT, CDR2 YYEEEE. The DNA for the CDR3 is TGTGCCAGCAGCTTGGTGGTAGCGGGGGGGCGACCCAATGAGCAGTTCTTC. This translates into CASSLVVAGGRPNEQFF.

The chain is built from TRBV18 and TRBJ2-2; possible D gene TRBD1, 5 bases. Germline-derived CDR1 and CDR2 are KGHSH and LQKENI. Trimming left V 4 bases short and J 7 bases short, with 7 bases between. This CDR3 contains 12 residues. The CDR3 DNA reads TGTGCCAGCTCACAGGGGATCGGGGAGCTGTTTTTT. Translation gives CASSQGIGELFF.

The chain employs TRBV9 and TRBJ1-4, with a possible D match to TRBD1 (6 bases). There are 12 residues in the CDR3. The ends were cut back, 4 bases at V and 8 bases at J, with 9 bases in the middle. CDR1 SGDLS and CDR2 YYNGEE come from the germline V gene. The CDR3 loop reads CASSLGGEKLFF. DNA of the CDR3: TGTGCCAGCAGCCTAGGGGGGGAAAAACTGTTTTTT.

This rearrangement joins TRBV15 to TRBJ1-1; D ambiguous. This CDR3 spans 14 amino acids. Trimming took 1 base from V and 2 from J, leaving 8 bases between them. CDR1 is LNHNV, CDR2 YYDKDF, per germline (reference sequence). The CDR3 here is CATSRGADNTEAFF. The CDR3 DNA is TGTGCCACCAGCAGAGGGGCAGACAACACTGAAGCTTTCTTT.

This clone was counted once. V and J are TRBV7-8 and TRBJ2-5, with D perhaps matching TRBD1 (5 bases). This CDR3 is built from 17 residues. Germline CDR1 is SGHVS and CDR2 is FQNEAQ. Trimming removed 3 bases at V and 2 bases at J, with 19 bases between. The CDR3: CASSLLYGTRAQETQYF. For the CDR3, the DNA is TGTGCCAGCAGCTTGTTGTACGGAACCAGGGCTCAAGAGACCCAGTACTTC.